This T cell receptor (beta chain) was captured in a study of T cell repertoires in cytomegalovirus infection. CDR3 length: 14 amino acids. Trimming cost V 6 bases and J 6 bases; bases outside gene matches: 11. Germline V CDR1 and CDR2: SNHLY, FYNNEI. TCRdb independently ran MiXCR on the reads; one entry per CDR3 protein. The profile covers around 280,000 distinct CDR3 sequences, with 9.6% appearing a single time and approximately 2.3% taken by the ten largest. This clonotype was recorded many times. The clonotype was recovered from a human donor in good health (CMV status not recorded). Some clones in this sample may be carry-over from other donors' samples. This chain connects TRBV2 to TRBJ2-7, with 7 bases identical to TRBD1. Input material: PBMCs. CDR3 sequence (DNA): TGTGCCAGCAGACTCGGACAGGAAATAGGCGAGCAGTACTTC. Its translation is CASRLGQEIGEQYF.